This T cell receptor beta chain was recovered during a study of T-cell memory formation after mild COVID-19. The wider study: Across donors, TCR clusters were largely donor specific. Study results and caveats: Contracting CD4+ clones were located mainly in CM and EM, and CD8+ clones in EMRA. Memory from before infection featured some responding clones, which suggests cross-reactive memory joined.

This clonotype was observed a few times. Its antigen remains unknown. The CDR3 covers 12 residues. Germline-derived CDR1 and CDR2 are SEHNR and FQNEAQ (reference sequence). The V gene lost 2 bases and the J gene lost 8 bases, with 7 bases spanning the gap. The TCR alpha and TCR beta cDNA libraries, bearing sample barcodes and UMIs, were generated by 5'RACE using constant-segment primers. TCRdb re-derived calls from the 5' RACE reads in MiXCR, one entry per CDR3 protein. This table holds just under 550,000 distinct CDR3 sequences, around 21% found once. Sequenced: PBMCs or a T cell subset sorted from them (not recorded which). The chain employs TRBV7-9 and TRBJ2-1; maybe TRBD2 (5 bases). The TCR was taken from an adult woman who had mild COVID-19 (a few samples of this study predate the infection). Cell type and time point are not known. The DNA of the CDR3 is TGTGCCAGCAGCTTATCTAGCTATGAGCAGTTCTTC. Residues: CASSLSSYEQFF. The entire variable domain, with the rest obtained from reference TRBV7-9 and TRBJ2-1, is as follows: DTGVSQNPRHKITKRGQNVTFRCDPISEHNRLYWYRQTLGQGPEFLTYFQNEAQLEKSRLLSDRFSAERPKGSFSTLEIQRTEQGDSAMYLCASSLSSYEQFFGPGTRLTVL.